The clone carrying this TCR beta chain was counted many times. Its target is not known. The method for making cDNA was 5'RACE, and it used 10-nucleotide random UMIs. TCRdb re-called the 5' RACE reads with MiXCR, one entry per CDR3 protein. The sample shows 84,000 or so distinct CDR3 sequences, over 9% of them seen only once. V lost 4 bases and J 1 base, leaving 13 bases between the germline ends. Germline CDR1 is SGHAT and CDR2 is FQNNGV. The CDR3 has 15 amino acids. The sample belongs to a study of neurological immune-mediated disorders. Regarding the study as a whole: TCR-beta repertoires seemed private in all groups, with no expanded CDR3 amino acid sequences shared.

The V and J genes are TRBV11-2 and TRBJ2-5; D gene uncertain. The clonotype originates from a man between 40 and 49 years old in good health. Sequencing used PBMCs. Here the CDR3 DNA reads TGTGCCAGCAGCTCCACGATGGGCATCCAAGAGACCCAGTACTTC. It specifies CASSSTMGIQETQYF.